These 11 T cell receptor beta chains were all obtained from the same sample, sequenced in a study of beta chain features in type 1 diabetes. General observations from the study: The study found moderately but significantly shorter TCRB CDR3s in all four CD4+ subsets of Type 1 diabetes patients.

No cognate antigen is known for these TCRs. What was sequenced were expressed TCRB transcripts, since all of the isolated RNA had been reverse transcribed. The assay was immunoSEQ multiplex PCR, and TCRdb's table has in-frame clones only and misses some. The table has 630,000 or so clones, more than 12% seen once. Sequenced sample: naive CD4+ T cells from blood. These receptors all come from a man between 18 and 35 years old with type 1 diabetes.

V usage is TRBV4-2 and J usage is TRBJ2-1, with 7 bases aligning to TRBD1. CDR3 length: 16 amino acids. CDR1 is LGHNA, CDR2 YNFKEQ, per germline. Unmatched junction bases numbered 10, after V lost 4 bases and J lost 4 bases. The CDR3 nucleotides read TGTGCCAGCAGCCCCCAGAAGGGGGCTCAATACAATGAGCAGTTCTTC. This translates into CASSPQKGAQYNEQFF.

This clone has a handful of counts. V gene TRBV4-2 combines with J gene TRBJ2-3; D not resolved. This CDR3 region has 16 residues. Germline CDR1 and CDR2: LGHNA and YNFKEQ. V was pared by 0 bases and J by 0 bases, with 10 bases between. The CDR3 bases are TGTGCCAGCAGCCAAGATAACACAGCTAGCACAGATACGCAGTATTTT. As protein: CASSQDNTASTDTQYF.

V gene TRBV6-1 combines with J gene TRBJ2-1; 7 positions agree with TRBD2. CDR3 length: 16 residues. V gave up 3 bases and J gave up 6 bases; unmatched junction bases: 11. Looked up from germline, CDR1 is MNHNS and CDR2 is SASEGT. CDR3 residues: CASSDGGTTYSNEQFF. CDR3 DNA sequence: TGTGCCAGCAGTGATGGCGGGACTACCTATTCCAATGAGCAGTTCTTC.

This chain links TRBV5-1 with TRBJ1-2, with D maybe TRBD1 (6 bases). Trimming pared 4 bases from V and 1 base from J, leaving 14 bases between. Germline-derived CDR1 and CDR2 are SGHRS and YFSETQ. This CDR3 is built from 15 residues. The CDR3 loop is CASSPGQPSNYGYTF. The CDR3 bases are TGCGCCAGCAGCCCCGGACAGCCCAGTAACTATGGCTACACCTTC.

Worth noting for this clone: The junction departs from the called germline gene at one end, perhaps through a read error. CDR3 loop: CASSLAGGPWDEQFF. Here the CDR3 DNA reads TGTGCCAGCAGCCTAGCGGGAGGGCCTTGGGATGAGCAGTTCTTC. The chain carries TRBV7-2 and TRBJ2-1, with TRBD2 matching over 12 bases. Germline CDR1 SGHTA, CDR2 FQGNSA. The CDR3 has 15 residues. Complete variable domain (other parts from reference TRBV7-2 and TRBJ2-1): GAGVSQSPSNKVTEKGKDVELRCDPISGHTALYWYRQSLGQGLEFLIYFQGNSAPDKSGLPSDRFSAERTGGSVSTLTIQRTQQEDSAVYLCASSLAGGPWDEQFFGPGTRLTVL.

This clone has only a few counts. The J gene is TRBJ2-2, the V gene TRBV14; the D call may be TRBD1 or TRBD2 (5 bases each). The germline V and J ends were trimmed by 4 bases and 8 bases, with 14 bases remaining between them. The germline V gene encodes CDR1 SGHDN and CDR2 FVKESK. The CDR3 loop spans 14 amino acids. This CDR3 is CASSLGTPVGELFF. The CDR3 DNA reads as TGTGCCAGCAGCCTTGGGACCCCGGTGGGGGAGCTGTTTTTT.

CDR3 protein: CASSGSGWETPLYGYTF. In nucleotides, the CDR3 is TGTGCCAGCAGCGGGTCAGGGTGGGAGACACCACTATATGGCTACACCTTC. The chain recombines TRBV9 with TRBJ1-2; the D gene is possibly TRBD1 (5 bases). V was pared by 3 bases and J by 5 bases, with 23 bases between. The CDR3 spans 17 residues. Germline loops: CDR1 SGDLS, CDR2 YYNGEE. Variable domain in full (rest from reference TRBV9 and TRBJ1-2): DSGVTQTPKHLITATGQRVTLRCSPRSGDLSVYWYQQSLDQGLQFLIQYYNGEERAKGNILERFSAQQFPDLHSELNLSSLELGDSALYFCASSGSGWETPLYGYTFGSGTRLTVV.

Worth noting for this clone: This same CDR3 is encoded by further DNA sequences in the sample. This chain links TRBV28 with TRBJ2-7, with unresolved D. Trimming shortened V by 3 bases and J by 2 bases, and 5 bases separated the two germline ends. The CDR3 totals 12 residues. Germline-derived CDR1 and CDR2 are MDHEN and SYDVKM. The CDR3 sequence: CASSFSTYEQYF. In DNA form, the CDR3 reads TGTGCCAGCAGTTTCAGTACCTACGAGCAGTACTTC.

CDR3 DNA sequence: TGTGCCAGCAGCCTACCCGGGGCACGGTTCACCGGGGAGCTGTTTTTT. Residues: CASSLPGARFTGELFF. The chain combines TRBV11-1 with TRBJ2-2, with D perhaps matching TRBD1 or TRBD2 (5 bases each). CDR3 length: 16 amino acids. Germline CDR1 and CDR2: SGHAT and FQDESV (reference sequence). V lost 5 bases, J lost 4 bases, and 17 bases lay in between.

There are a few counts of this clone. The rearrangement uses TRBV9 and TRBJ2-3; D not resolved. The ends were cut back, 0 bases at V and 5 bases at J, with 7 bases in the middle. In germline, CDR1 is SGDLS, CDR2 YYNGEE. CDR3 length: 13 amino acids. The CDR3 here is CASSVASGDTQYF. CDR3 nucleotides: TGTGCCAGCAGCGTAGCGTCCGGAGATACGCAGTATTTT. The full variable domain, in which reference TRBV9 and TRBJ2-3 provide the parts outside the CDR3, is DSGVTQTPKHLITATGQRVTLRCSPRSGDLSVYWYQQSLDQGLQFLIQYYNGEERAKGNILERFSAQQFPDLHSELNLSSLELGDSALYFCASSVASGDTQYFGPGTRLTVL.

CDR3 coding DNA: TGCGCCAGCAGCTTAGGACTAGCTATGGAGACCCAGTACTTC. Its protein product is CASSLGLAMETQYF. The chain carries TRBV5-1 and TRBJ2-5, with 8 positions matching TRBD2. V trimming: 2 bases; J trimming: 5 bases; junction bases outside the gene matches: 5. Germline loops: CDR1 SGHRS, CDR2 YFSETQ. The CDR3 covers 14 residues. Together with reference TRBV5-1 and TRBJ2-5, the CDR3 gives the full variable domain: KAGVTQTPRYLIKTRGQQVTLSCSPISGHRSVSWYQQTPGQGLQFLFEYFSETQRNKGNFPGRFSGRQFSNSRSEMNVSTLELGDSALYLCASSLGLAMETQYFGPGTRLLVL.